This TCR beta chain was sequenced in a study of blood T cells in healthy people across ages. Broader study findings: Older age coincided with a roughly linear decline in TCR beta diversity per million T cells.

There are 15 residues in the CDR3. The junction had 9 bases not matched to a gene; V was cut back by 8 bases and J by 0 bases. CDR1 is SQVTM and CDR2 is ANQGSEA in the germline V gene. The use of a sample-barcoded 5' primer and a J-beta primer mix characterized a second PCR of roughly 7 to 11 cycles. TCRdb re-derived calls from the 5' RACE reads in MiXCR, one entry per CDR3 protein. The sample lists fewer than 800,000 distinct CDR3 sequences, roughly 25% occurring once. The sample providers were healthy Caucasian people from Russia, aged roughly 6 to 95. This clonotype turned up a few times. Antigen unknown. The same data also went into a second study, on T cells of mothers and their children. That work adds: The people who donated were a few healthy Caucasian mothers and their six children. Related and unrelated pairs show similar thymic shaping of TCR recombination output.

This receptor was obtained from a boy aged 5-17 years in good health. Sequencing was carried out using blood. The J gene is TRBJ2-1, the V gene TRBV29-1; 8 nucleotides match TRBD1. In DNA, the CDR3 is TGCAGCTCACAGGGGGGACTGAGCTCCTACAATGAGCAGTTCTTC. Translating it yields CSSQGGLSSYNEQFF.